This TCR beta chain comes out of a study of T cell repertoires in cytomegalovirus infection (dated by TCRdb to the late 2010s). Looking at the study overall: The peptide stimulations were aimed at well-studied HLA-B-restricted epitopes as well as recently identified HLA-C-restricted CMV epitopes, whose presentation resists viral immunomodulation. Donor HLA type was relevant to the analysis, because carriage of CMV infection together with the matching HLA type was indicated by public TCR beta signatures.

Points the paper makes about the study in general: The ex vivo response was dominated by HLA-C-restricted CMV-specific TCR beta clonotypes, and the single most frequent clonotype in two of eight donors was supplied by these HLA-C-restricted clonotypes. Carriers of CMV infection plus the relevant HLA type were discriminated by the cumulative frequency of public TCR beta family members in the study cohort and in an independent roughly 380-donor cohort.

A note on this clonotype: Its antigen remains undetermined. No base quality values were provided; no much bigger clone lies one nucleotide off.

TCRdb names Illumina HiSeq 1500 as the instrument used. TCRdb reprocessing: public reads trimmed at Q25 with fastp, clones called with MiXCR, in-frame beta chains kept. CDR3 protein duplicates are merged, each entry listing the most common genes and DNA. This sample gives hundreds of thousands of distinct CDR3 sequences in total; 32% of them show up just once. The ten largest make up roughly 12% of the sample. Taken from cysteine to phenylalanine, the CDR3 has 16 residues. Just CDR3 DNA is preserved here, 48 bases in frame from base 1. The germline V gene specifies LGHNA as CDR1 and YNFKEQ as CDR2. Clipping removes 5 bases from V and 1 base from J, with 8 as the unmatched junction base count. Read against the paper, the sample's treatment or condition label means: in vitro stimulation with specific CMV peptide epitopes to enrich CMV-specific T cells.

The V and J segments used are TRBV4-2 and TRBJ1-5; the junction holds 7 bases that match TRBD1. This clonotype was sampled from a human donor in good health (CMV status not recorded). Some clones in this sample may be carry-over from other donors' samples. The material sequenced was cultured CD8+ T cells from PBMCs, taken from culture after CMV antigen stimulation. The DNA sequence follows: TGTGCCAGCAGCTTATCACTGACAGGGAGCAATCAGCCCCAGCATTTT. It is translated as CASSLSLTGSNQPQHF.